This T cell receptor beta chain came from a study of T cells after yellow fever vaccination. Notes on the study in general: The secondary response showed a weaker magnitude and a faster peak, day 5 versus 15. The bulk population could contribute abundant contaminating clonotypes to FACS-sorted repertoires. A small share of clonotypes appeared in both CD4 and CD8 compartments.

V was shortened by 1 base and J by 10 bases, with 23 bases between the two germline ends. Per the germline V gene, CDR1 is SGHTA and CDR2 is FQGNSA. The CDR3 spans 17 residues. 5'RACE template switching produced TCR cDNA carrying a universal primer site and UMIs. TCRdb re-derived calls from the 5' RACE reads in MiXCR, one entry per CDR3 protein. This table has a few hundred thousand distinct CDR3 sequences, about 4% appearing once. This clonotype was detected ten times or more. No antigen is known for it. This receptor was taken from a man aged 18 to 35 who received the YFV17D yellow fever vaccine. V and J are TRBV7-2 and TRBJ2-1; TRBD1 is a possible D gene (8 bases). The specimen was PBMCs, collected 5 days after the yellow fever booster vaccination. The CDR3 coding sequence is TGTGCCAGCAGCTTAGAAGCGGGCGCCAGGGGGCGGGGGGAGCAGTTCTTC. It is translated as CASSLEAGARGRGEQFF.